This TCR beta chain came from a study of T cells in Graves' hyperthyroidism and ophthalmopathy. Diagnoses were made from clinical symptoms, serum measures (thyroxine and TRAb), thyroid ultrasound and orbital computed tomography. RNA transcripts yielded amplified TCR beta CDR3 regions. The HTBI primer set served for first-round RT-PCR of the TCR CDR3. TCRdb reprocessed the multiplex PCR reads with MiXCR, giving one entry per CDR3 protein. The table has around 280,000 distinct CDR3 sequences, roughly 15% seen once. This clonotype showed up many times. V shed 3 bases and J shed 0 bases, with 10 bases lying between them. The CDR3 contains 15 residues. Germline values: CDR1 SGHVS, CDR2 FNYEAQ.

The chain has TRBV7-6 and TRBJ2-3; weak D call: TRBD2 (6 bases). This receptor was taken from a woman aged 40 to 55 with Graves' hyperthyroidism. Sequencing was done on a sample of blood. The CDR3 sequence: CASSLGLTSTDTQYF. The CDR3 nucleotides read TGTGCCAGCAGCTTGGGACTCACTAGCACAGATACGCAGTATTTT.